This passage covers 12 T cell receptor beta chains from one sample sequenced in a study of T cells in Graves' hyperthyroidism and ophthalmopathy. Researchers amplified the TCR beta CDR3 regions from RNA transcripts. An initial round of RT-PCR targeting the TCR CDR3 relied on the HTBI primer set. Each CDR3 protein gets one entry after TCRdb re-called the multiplex PCR reads with MiXCR. The sample gives around 300,000 distinct CDR3 sequences, approximately 15% of which show up once; around 24% is in the top ten. Sequencing was done on a sample of blood. These TCRs come from a woman aged 30 to 39 with Graves' hyperthyroidism.

This clonotype was seen ten or more times. This chain connects TRBV6-4 to TRBJ2-1; D ambiguous. V gave up 0 bases and J gave up 3 bases, with 6 bases separating them. CDR3 length: 14 residues. Per germline, CDR1 MRHNA and CDR2 SNTAGT. This CDR3 is CASSDSMDYNEQFF. CDR3 nucleotide sequence: TGTGCCAGCAGTGACTCGATGGACTACAATGAGCAGTTCTTC.

A few counts support this clonotype. The chain has TRBV24-1 and TRBJ2-7; 9 positions match TRBD1. The CDR3 contains 15 residues. The germline CDR1 and CDR2 sequences are KGHDR and SFDVKD. With V trimmed by 5 bases and J by 5 bases, 9 bases remained unmatched. CDR3 coding DNA: TGTGCCACCAGTGGAGCGGGACAGGGAGGAAACGAGCAGTACTTC. As protein: CATSGAGQGGNEQYF.

There are a few counts of this clonotype. The gene calls are TRBV11-2 and TRBJ2-7; 9 nucleotides match TRBD1. The V and J ends lost 0 bases and 6 bases, in that order; junction bases with no gene match: 3. The CDR3 has 14 amino acids. Germline CDR1 and CDR2: SGHAT and FQNNGV. The CDR3 DNA is TGTGCCAGCAGCTTAGAAGGGACAGGGAGCGAGCAGTACTTC. Protein: CASSLEGTGSEQYF.

This clonotype was recorded many times. This chain joins TRBV6-2 or TRBV6-3 and TRBJ1-5; the match to TRBD1 covers 7 bases. The CDR3 runs to 15 residues. V was pared by 2 bases and J by 7 bases, with 8 bases of the junction left unmatched. Germline CDR1 reads MNHEY; CDR2 reads SVGEGT. CDR3 nucleotide sequence: TGTGCCAGCAGTTACAACCAGGGGGGAGAGCAGCCCCAGCATTTT. Amino acids: CASSYNQGGEQPQHF.

This clonotype occurred many times. The chain joins TRBV11-2 to TRBJ2-2, with D unclear. The CDR3 is made up of 15 amino acids. Deletions cut 2 bases from V and 6 bases from J, with 13 bases between. Germline V gene lookup returns CDR1 SGHAT and CDR2 FQNNGV. CDR3 loop: CASSLRVGSPGELFF. The CDR3 DNA is TGTGCCAGCAGCTTAAGGGTCGGGTCCCCCGGGGAGCTGTTTTTT. The complete variable domain, with remaining parts taken from reference TRBV11-2 and TRBJ2-2, reads EAGVAQSPRYKIIEKRQSVAFWCNPISGHATLYWYQQILGQGPKLLIQFQNNGVVDDSQLPKDRFSAERLKGVDSTLKIQPAKLEDSAVYLCASSLRVGSPGELFFGEGSRLTVL.

This clonotype came up many times. The chain combines TRBV3-1 with TRBJ1-2; maybe TRBD1 (5 bases). Germline V gene sequence: CDR1 LGHDT, CDR2 YNNKEL (reference sequence). The CDR3 is 16 residues long. The germline V and J ends were trimmed by 2 bases and 7 bases, with 20 bases remaining between them. CDR3 in DNA: TGTGCCAGCAGCCAACCCGAGTTTGAGGGGCGAGGTGGCTACACCTTC. Translating gives CASSQPEFEGRGGYTF.

This clonotype occurred a few times. The CDR3: CATSRARDGPDEQYF. The CDR3 coding sequence is TGTGCCACCAGCAGAGCGCGGGACGGGCCCGACGAGCAGTACTTC. The gene calls are TRBV15 and TRBJ2-7, with D possibly TRBD2 on 6 matching bases. The CDR3 totals 15 residues. Trimming removed 1 base at V and 5 bases at J, with 15 bases between. Germline CDR1 is LNHNV and CDR2 is YYDKDF (reference sequence).

In its sample, this clonotype was seen many times. The CDR3 protein is CSARQLAGVAYEQYF. As DNA, the CDR3 is TGCAGTGCTAGACAACTAGCGGGAGTGGCCTACGAGCAGTACTTC. The rearrangement joins TRBV20-1 to TRBJ2-7; 11 positions agree with TRBD2. The CDR3 contains 15 residues. The V gene's germline CDR1 is DFQATT and CDR2 SNEGSKA (reference sequence). Trimming removed 2 bases from V and 2 bases from J; junction bases left unmatched: 5.

This clonotype came up many times. The chain joins TRBV2 to TRBJ1-1; D unresolved. CDR1 and CDR2 (germline): SNHLY, FYNNEI. The CDR3 runs 13 residues. The V end was cut by 0 bases, the J end by 1 base, with 3 bases between. The CDR3 is CASSEAGNTEAFF. The CDR3 DNA reads TGTGCCAGCAGTGAAGCCGGGAACACTGAAGCTTTCTTT.

This clonotype was detected many times. The rearrangement uses TRBV27 and TRBJ1-5; D not certain. The germline V gene has CDR1 MNHEY and CDR2 SMNVEV (reference sequence). This CDR3 contains 14 residues. Trimming took off 0 bases at V and 3 bases at J, with 6 bases between the two ends. The CDR3 region is CASSLSGSNQPQHF. The CDR3 nucleotides read TGTGCCAGCAGTTTATCCGGGTCCAATCAGCCCCAGCATTTT.

The chain is built from TRBV20-1 and TRBJ2-4, with D unclear. V was shortened by 4 bases and J by 5 bases, with 6 bases between the two germline ends. CDR3 length: 11 amino acids. Germline CDR1 and CDR2: DFQATT and SNEGSKA (reference sequence). CDR3 residues: CSAMSENIQYF. The CDR3 bases are TGCAGTGCTATGTCGGAAAACATTCAGTACTTC.

This clonotype came up many times. The V call is TRBV2, the J call TRBJ2-5; D gene ambiguous. The CDR3 contains 12 residues. The germline CDR1 and CDR2 sequences are SNHLY and FYNNEI. V lost 6 bases and J 0 bases, leaving 5 bases between the germline ends. CDR3 residues: CASRADQETQYF. The CDR3 nucleotides are TGTGCCAGCAGGGCAGACCAAGAGACCCAGTACTTC. Combining the CDR3 with reference TRBV2 and TRBJ2-5 gives the whole variable domain EPEVTQTPSHQVTQMGQEVILRCVPISNHLYFYWYRQILGQKVEFLVSFYNNEISEKSEIFDDQFSVERPDGSNFTLKIRSTKLEDSAMYFCASRADQETQYFGPGTRLLVL.